These 13 T cell receptor beta chains share one sample of origin, sequenced in a study of T cell repertoires in cytomegalovirus infection. TCRdb re-called the reads through MiXCR, storing one row per CDR3 protein. The data contain around 110,000 distinct CDR3 sequences, over 9.5% of them seen just once; the ten biggest clones take up approximately 31%. No antigen has been assigned to these receptors. Sample: PBMCs, sequenced either directly or after in vitro stimulation (not recorded which). All receptors derive from a human donor in good health (CMV status not recorded). Some clones in this sample may be carry-over from other donors' samples.

The chain links TRBV20-1 to TRBJ2-1, with TRBD2 matching 10 bases. CDR1 DFQATT and CDR2 SNEGSKA come from the germline V gene (reference sequence). V dropped 5 bases and J dropped 5; count of bases not matched to a gene: 15. The CDR3 runs 17 residues. This CDR3 is CSAPASTSGTHNNEQFF. In DNA, the CDR3 is TGCAGTGCTCCGGCGAGTACTAGCGGGACGCATAACAATGAGCAGTTCTTC.

As regards this clonotype: It may be a read error: a sequence one base away is much more abundant. This chain links TRBV9 with TRBJ2-1; no clear D. Germline CDR1 and CDR2: SGDLS and YYNGEE. The CDR3 spans 15 residues. As DNA, the CDR3 is TGTGCCAGCAGCGTAGGGGCTTTCTCCTACAATGAGCGGTTCTTC. Translating gives CASSVGAFSYNERFF.

This sequence joins TRBV4-1 and TRBJ1-4; 9 bases match TRBD1. Germline CDR1 MGHRA, CDR2 YSYEKL. The V and J ends lost 5 bases and 4 bases, in that order; junction bases with no gene match: 11. This CDR3 is 17 amino acids long. The CDR3 nucleotides read TGCGCCAGCAGCACCCGACAGGGGGGAGCGGGTAATGAAAAACTGTTTTTT. Translated, it gives CASSTRQGGAGNEKLFF.

V is TRBV14 and J is TRBJ2-3; D perhaps matches TRBD2 (5 bases). From germline, CDR1 is SGHDN and CDR2 FVKESK. This CDR3 has 16 amino acids. Trimming removed 4 bases from V and 3 bases from J, with 17 bases in between. This chain's CDR3 is CASSPGIARLTDTQYF. The CDR3 DNA sequence: TGTGCCAGCAGCCCTGGGATAGCGAGGTTGACAGATACGCAGTATTTT.

This rearrangement joins TRBV29-1 to TRBJ2-3; TRBD2 matches 7 bases. V dropped 6 bases and J dropped 4; count of bases not matched to a gene: 10. The CDR3 sequence is 14 residues long. Germline CDR1 SQVTM, CDR2 ANQGSEA. CDR3 amino acids: CSVPWGEGADTQYF. For the CDR3, the DNA is TGCAGCGTGCCGTGGGGGGAGGGAGCAGATACGCAGTATTTT.

This clonotype was detected many times. The rearrangement uses TRBV5-4 and TRBJ2-1; 8 bases map to TRBD2. The V gene end was trimmed by 4 bases and the J gene end by 6 bases; junction bases not matched to a gene: 9. From germline, CDR1 is SGHNT and CDR2 YYREEE (reference sequence). This CDR3 is built from 15 residues. The CDR3 sequence is CASSDLSGGRNEQFF. The DNA for the CDR3 is TGTGCCAGCAGCGACCTCAGCGGGGGCCGCAATGAGCAGTTCTTC.

J is TRBJ2-6 and V is TRBV6-4, with D unclear. This CDR3 comprises 15 residues. With 0 bases removed from V and 0 bases from J, the gap between germline ends came to 3 bases. CDR1 is MRHNA, CDR2 SNTAGT, per germline. CDR3 amino acids: CASSDSSSGANVLTF. The CDR3 DNA is TGTGCCAGCAGTGACTCAAGCTCTGGGGCCAACGTCCTGACTTTC.

The rearrangement links TRBV28 to TRBJ1-5, with D maybe TRBD1 (5 bases). Germline V gene lookup returns CDR1 MDHEN and CDR2 SYDVKM. The CDR3 spans 18 residues. The V and J ends lost 3 bases and 4 bases respectively, with 22 bases between them. Here the CDR3 reads CASSFLSGEGPGNQPQHF. CDR3 in DNA: TGTGCCAGCAGTTTTTTGTCTGGAGAGGGGCCAGGAAATCAGCCCCAGCATTTT. Variable domain in full (rest from reference TRBV28 and TRBJ1-5): DVKVTQSSRYLVKRTGEKVFLECVQDMDHENMFWYRQDPGLGLRLIYFSYDVKMKEKGDIPEGYSVSREKKERFSLILESASTNQTSMYLCASSFLSGEGPGNQPQHFGDGTRLSIL.

This clonotype was observed many times. The rearrangement uses TRBV5-4 and TRBJ2-1; TRBD1 aligns across 7 bases. From germline, CDR1 is SGHNT and CDR2 YYREEE (reference sequence). The J segment lost 4 bases and the V segment lost 4 bases, leaving 2 bases of the junction unmatched. This CDR3 is built from 13 residues. CDR3 residues: CASSRGQYNEQFF. The CDR3 bases are TGTGCCAGCAGCCGGGGACAGTACAATGAGCAGTTCTTC. Filled out from reference TRBV5-4 and TRBJ2-1, the complete variable domain reads ETGVTQSPTHLIKTRGQQVTLRCSSQSGHNTVSWYQQALGQGPQFIFQYYREEENGRGNFPPRFSGLQFPNYSSELNVNALELDDSALYLCASSRGQYNEQFFGPGTRLTVL.

This clonotype has only a few counts. This chain uses TRBV12-3 or TRBV12-4 with TRBJ2-3; D possibly corresponds to TRBD2 (7 bases). V lost 6 bases, J lost 2 bases, and 30 bases lay in between. This CDR3 is built from 20 residues. The CDR3 here is CASSRRGGLASGFYTDTQYF. The CDR3 nucleotides are TGTGCCAGCAGCCGCAGGGGAGGCCTAGCTAGCGGATTCTACACAGATACGCAGTATTTT.

This clonotype was observed many times. This rearrangement joins TRBV27 to TRBJ2-1; D is possibly TRBD1 (6 bases). This CDR3 contains 13 residues. Germline CDR1 MNHEY, CDR2 SMNVEV (reference sequence). Trimming left V 5 bases short and J 6 bases short, with 11 bases between. This CDR3 reads CASSLDRTNEQFF. Here the CDR3 DNA reads TGTGCCAGCAGTCTTGACAGGACCAATGAGCAGTTCTTC.

Here the CDR3 reads CASSYRQLSSYEQYF. The CDR3 bases are TGTGCCAGCAGTTATCGGCAGTTGAGCTCCTACGAGCAGTACTTC. The chain recombines TRBV6-5 with TRBJ2-7; D unresolved. V was clipped by 3 bases and J by 0 bases, with 12 bases between them. CDR1 is MNHEY, CDR2 SVGAGI, per germline. The CDR3 totals 15 residues.

A few counts support this clonotype. The chain recombines TRBV7-2 with TRBJ2-5; 14 bases map to TRBD2. V lost 5 bases and J lost 3; bases outside the gene matches: 5. Germline values: CDR1 SGHTA, CDR2 FQGNSA. The CDR3 is 16 amino acids. DNA of the CDR3: TGTGCCAGCAGCCGTCGACTAGCGGGAGGGGAAGAGACCCAGTACTTC. Protein product: CASSRRLAGGEETQYF.